The TCR beta chain described here comes from a study of CD8 T cells in Susac syndrome. Control patients had untreated stable or active relapsing-remitting multiple sclerosis by revised McDonald criteria. Roughly 0.5 to 1 ug RNA was reverse transcribed with random hexamers. Amplification of TCR beta CDR3 used immunoSEQ multiplex PCR across 54 Vbeta and 13 Jbeta. MiXCR, run by TCRdb on the immunoSEQ multiplex PCR reads, gives a single entry per CDR3 protein. The sample lists some 100,000 distinct CDR3 sequences, 85% to 95% occurring once. Trimming stripped 3 bases from V and 4 bases from J, with 13 bases between. Germline V CDR1 and CDR2: SGHRS, YFSETQ. The CDR3 spans 14 residues.

The chain couples TRBV5-1 to TRBJ1-2; tentatively, D is TRBD1 (5 bases). Sequencing used CD4+ T cells from PBMCs. The sequence was obtained from a human donor with multiple sclerosis. This CDR3 reads CASSSEGSGYGYTF. CDR3 bases: TGCGCCAGCAGCTCTGAGGGGTCCGGCTATGGCTACACCTTC.